These 30 T cell receptor beta chains share one sample of origin, sequenced in a study of T cell responses to AZD1222 COVID-19 vaccine. TCRdb's copy holds only in-frame clones and misses some; the assay was immunoSEQ multiplex PCR. The sample yields 60,000 to 85,000 clones, more than 60% seen once. This specimen was peripheral blood, taken 28 days after the second dose of the MenACWY control vaccine. These receptor sequences come from an adult who received the MenACWY meningococcal vaccine as a control.

This chain connects TRBV28 to TRBJ2-1, with D possibly called TRBD1 or TRBD2 (5 bases each). The CDR3 loop spans 15 amino acids. The germline V gene encodes CDR1 MDHEN and CDR2 SYDVKM. V was pared by 2 bases and J by 6 bases, with 14 bases between. This CDR3 reads CASSLRGAGSNEQFF. In nucleotides, the CDR3 is TGTGCCAGCAGTTTACGAGGGGCTGGGTCCAATGAGCAGTTCTTC.

The chain has TRBV18 and TRBJ2-3; no firm D call. Germline V CDR1 and CDR2: KGHSH, LQKENI. Trimming stripped 0 bases from V and 1 base from J, with 2 bases between. This CDR3 has 13 amino acids. CDR3 sequence (DNA): TGTGCCAGCTCACCACCAGGCACAGATACGCAGTATTTT. Its translation is CASSPPGTDTQYF.

The chain uses TRBV11-2 and TRBJ2-2, with 7 bases matching TRBD1. V lost 6 bases and J lost 6; bases outside the gene matches: 7. CDR3 length: 14 amino acids. CDR1 SGHAT and CDR2 FQNNGV come from the germline V gene. Here the CDR3 DNA reads TGTGCCAGCAGGACAGGGTTTGGGTCCGGGGAGCTGTTTTTT. It translates to CASRTGFGSGELFF.

This clone was detected a few times. V is TRBV27 and J is TRBJ1-6; unclear D gene. Germline-derived CDR1 and CDR2 are MNHEY and SMNVEV (reference sequence). CDR3 size: 13 residues. V gave up 3 bases and J gave up 7 bases, with 7 bases separating them. The CDR3 DNA reads TGTGCCAGCAGTTTTGGCCTAAATTCACCCCTCCACTTT. Translated: CASSFGLNSPLHF.

V is TRBV21-1 and J is TRBJ2-1; TRBD2 is the table's D call and was not checked against the DNA. TRBV21-1 has pseudogene status. The CDR3 sequence is 12 residues long. CDR3 loop: CASSKVEDEQFF. The CDR3, as DNA: TGTGCCAGCAGCAAAGTAGAGGATGAGCAGTTCTTC.

V is TRBV19 and J is TRBJ1-1; TRBD1 aligns across 9 bases. CDR1 LNHDA and CDR2 SQIVND come from the germline V gene (reference sequence). The length of the CDR3 is 15 residues. J was trimmed by 0 bases and V by 7 bases; bases with no gene match: 6. CDR3 region: CASMTQGAVNTEAFF. The DNA for the CDR3 is TGTGCCAGTATGACACAGGGGGCAGTGAACACTGAAGCTTTCTTT. Supplemented by reference TRBV19 and TRBJ1-1, the full variable domain reads DGGITQSPKYLFRKEGQNVTLSCEQNLNHDAMYWYRQDPGQGLRLIYYSQIVNDFQKGDIAEGYSVSREKKESFPLTVTSAQKNPTAFYLCASMTQGAVNTEAFFGQGTRLTVV.

The chain recombines TRBV6-5 with TRBJ1-2; TRBD1 matches at 11 bases. Looked up from germline, CDR1 is MNHEY and CDR2 is SVGAGI. V shed 0 bases, J shed 5 bases, and the junction held 2 bases outside the gene matches. CDR3 length: 15 residues. CDR3 nucleotides: TGTGCCAGCAGTTACTCACGGGACAGGGGGTATGGCTACACCTTC. Protein product: CASSYSRDRGYGYTF.

The chain employs TRBV28 and TRBJ2-5; D may be TRBD1 (5 bases). The CDR3 extends over 17 amino acids. Germline V gives CDR1 MDHEN, CDR2 SYDVKM. Trimming left V 3 bases short and J 2 bases short, with 19 bases between. Written as DNA, the CDR3 is TGTGCCAGCAGTTTTCAAACAGGCCTCCTAGGACAAGAGACCCAGTACTTC. Its translation: CASSFQTGLLGQETQYF.

The chain joins TRBV7-9 to TRBJ2-1, with 10 bases identical to TRBD2. The J segment lost 6 bases and the V segment lost 5 bases, leaving 19 bases of the junction unmatched. The CDR3 sequence is 19 residues long. From germline, CDR1 is SEHNR and CDR2 FQNEAQ (reference sequence). The CDR3 DNA is TGTGCCAGCAGCCCTCCCCAACTAGCGGGATTTCGAATGATCAATGAGCAGTTCTTC. Protein sequence: CASSPPQLAGFRMINEQFF.

The chain has TRBV3-1 (or the pseudogene TRBV3-2) and TRBJ1-2; weak D call: TRBD1 (5 bases). V shed 8 bases and J shed 4 bases, with 14 bases lying between them. CDR3 size: 13 residues. Germline CDR1 is LGHDT and CDR2 is YNNKEL (reference sequence). For the CDR3, the DNA is TGTGCCAGCTGGGCAGGGCCGGGCTATGGCTACACCTTC. Translation: CASWAGPGYGYTF.

This chain links TRBV5-6 with TRBJ1-6, with a possible D match to TRBD1 (5 bases). Germline V gene data show CDR1 as SGHDT and CDR2 as YYEEEE. The V gene lost 3 bases and the J gene lost 9 bases, with 19 bases spanning the gap. This CDR3 spans 16 amino acids. The DNA of the CDR3 is TGTGCCAGCAGCTCCCGGGGGAGGGGAGAATTTTCACCCCTCCACTTT. Translation: CASSSRGRGEFSPLHF.

V gene TRBV5-1 combines with J gene TRBJ2-7, with TRBD1 matching 9 bases. V was pared by 4 bases and J by 1 base, with 9 bases of the junction left unmatched. The CDR3 has 16 residues. Germline-derived CDR1 and CDR2 are SGHRS and YFSETQ. The CDR3 DNA sequence: TGCGCCAGCAGCATTTCCGGGACAGGGAATTCCTACGAGCAGTACTTC. The encoded protein is CASSISGTGNSYEQYF.

The chain combines TRBV27 with TRBJ2-7, with D possibly being TRBD2 (6 bases). This CDR3 has 15 amino acids. V lost 2 bases and J 0 bases, leaving 11 bases between the germline ends. The V gene's germline CDR1 is MNHEY and CDR2 SMNVEV (reference sequence). CDR3 sequence (DNA): TGTGCCAGCAGTTTAACGGGAGCCAGCTCCTACGAGCAGTACTTC. Protein product: CASSLTGASSYEQYF.

The rearrangement links TRBV10-3 to TRBJ1-3; D is uncertain. V lost 0 bases to trimming and J lost 0 bases, with 9 bases between them. The CDR3 totals 16 residues. Germline CDR1 and CDR2: ENHRY and SYGVKD. CDR3 DNA: TGTGCCATCAGTGAGTCCTTGACCTACTCTGGAAACACCATATATTTT. It yields the protein CAISESLTYSGNTIYF.

V gene TRBV7-2 combines with J gene TRBJ2-5; possibly TRBD2 for D (5 bases). V gave up 3 bases and J gave up 0 bases, with 11 bases separating them. The germline gives CDR1 SGHTA, CDR2 FQGNSA. The CDR3 runs to 15 residues. The DNA of the CDR3 is TGTGCCAGCAGCTTTCCGGGATATCACCAAGAGACCCAGTACTTC. Translated: CASSFPGYHQETQYF.

The rearrangement joins TRBV15 to TRBJ2-7; tentatively, D is TRBD2 (6 bases). The CDR3 has 13 amino acids. V was shortened by 0 bases and J by 3 bases, with 6 bases between the two germline ends. Germline-derived CDR1 and CDR2 are LNHNV and YYDKDF (reference sequence). In DNA, the CDR3 is TGTGCCACCAGCAGAGAGGGGGGCTACGAGCAGTACTTC. Protein product: CATSREGGYEQYF. Using reference TRBV15 and TRBJ2-7 for the parts outside the CDR3, the full variable domain is DAMVIQNPRYQVTQFGKPVTLSCSQTLNHNVMYWYQQKSSQAPKLLFHYYDKDFNNEADTPDNFQSRRPNTSFCFLDIRSPGLGDTAMYLCATSREGGYEQYFGPGTRLTVT.

The CDR3 reads CASSPETGYEQYF. CDR3 sequence (DNA): TGCGCCAGCAGTCCCGAGACGGGGTACGAGCAGTACTTC. The gene calls are TRBV5-1 and TRBJ2-7, with a possible D match to TRBD2 (5 bases). This CDR3 is built from 13 residues. V lost 5 bases and J lost 4, with 13 bases in between. Germline V CDR1 and CDR2: SGHRS, YFSETQ.

This clone was seen once. The rearrangement joins TRBV2 to TRBJ1-1; 9 bases are shared with TRBD1. The germline CDR1 and CDR2 sequences are SNHLY and FYNNEI. V lost 5 bases and J lost 5; bases outside the gene matches: 9. The CDR3 is 15 amino acids. The CDR3 reads CASSFTGTGNTEAFF. The CDR3 DNA reads TGTGCCAGCAGTTTTACCGGGACAGGGAATACTGAAGCTTTCTTT.

The chain joins TRBV9 to TRBJ2-1; a possible D gene is TRBD1 (5 bases). Germline values: CDR1 SGDLS, CDR2 YYNGEE. The CDR3 runs to 15 residues. V dropped 3 bases and J dropped 8 bases, with 18 bases sitting between them. For the CDR3, the DNA is TGTGCCAGCAGCGCCCTCGCCCAGGGCTGGGATGAGCAGTTCTTC. This sequence encodes CASSALAQGWDEQFF.

The chain uses TRBV30 and TRBJ2-7; D is ambiguous. The CDR3 runs 11 residues. Trimming stripped 2 bases from V and 6 bases from J, with 8 bases between. Germline lookup yields CDR1 GTSNPN and CDR2 SVGIG (reference sequence). As DNA, the CDR3 is TGTGCCTGGAGTCAAGGGTTCGAGCAGTACTTC. This encodes CAWSQGFEQYF.

This clone was picked up one time. The chain links TRBV7-8 to TRBJ1-1; D is perhaps TRBD1 (5 bases). Per germline, CDR1 SGHVS and CDR2 FQNEAQ. The CDR3 contains 13 residues. V was cut by 6 bases and J by 1 base, with 9 bases left in between. CDR3 in DNA: TGTGCCAGCAGTCTTGACAGGAACACTGAAGCTTTCTTT. Its protein is CASSLDRNTEAFF.

This clone appeared a single time. The rearrangement joins TRBV15 to TRBJ1-1, with D unresolved. This CDR3 spans 16 amino acids. In germline, CDR1 is LNHNV, CDR2 YYDKDF (reference sequence). Trimming took 0 bases from V and 1 from J, leaving 12 bases between them. The CDR3 loop reads CATSRDPPRRNTEAFF. The CDR3 DNA sequence: TGTGCCACCAGCAGAGATCCACCCCGGAGGAACACTGAAGCTTTCTTT.

The V call is TRBV2, the J call TRBJ1-1; D ambiguous. CDR1 and CDR2 (germline): SNHLY, FYNNEI. V was trimmed by 6 bases and J by 1 base, leaving 9 bases between them. The CDR3 sequence is 13 residues long. The CDR3 reads CASRARANTEAFF. The CDR3 coding sequence is TGTGCCAGCAGGGCGAGAGCGAACACTGAAGCTTTCTTT.

V and J are TRBV12-3 or TRBV12-4 and TRBJ2-3, with D maybe TRBD2 (7 bases). The ends were cut back, 10 bases at V and 5 bases at J, with 13 bases in the middle. The CDR3 extends over 12 amino acids. CDR3 coding DNA: TGTGCCACTTCCGGGGGGCGAGATACGCAGTATTTT. As protein: CATSGGRDTQYF.

CDR3 nucleotide sequence: TGTGCCAGCAGCTTAGTTGCCCAGCCCCAGCATTTT. It translates to CASSLVAQPQHF. V gene TRBV7-8 combines with J gene TRBJ1-5; D is ambiguous. V was clipped by 1 base and J by 7 bases, with 5 bases between them. The CDR3 sequence is 12 residues long. Germline V CDR1 and CDR2: SGHVS, FQNEAQ.

This clone showed up just a few times. The chain combines TRBV3-1 (or the pseudogene TRBV3-2) with TRBJ1-1; D not resolved. CDR3 size: 13 residues. Between the trimmed V and J ends, which lost 1 base and 11 bases, there was a span of 14 bases. Germline lookup yields CDR1 LGHDT and CDR2 YNNKEL (reference sequence). For the CDR3, the DNA is TGTGCCAGCAGCCAAGCTGAGTTGGGAGTGGCTTTCTTT. It codes for CASSQAELGVAFF.

The V call is TRBV12-2, the J call TRBJ1-5; the table's D call of TRBD1 was not tested on the DNA. TRBV12-2 is a pseudogene segment. The CDR3 is made up of 18 amino acids. The CDR3 coding sequence is TGTGCAAGTCGCTTACCATCCCGGCGGGACAGGGTGGGTCAGCCCCAGCATTTT. It specifies CASRLPSRRDRVGQPQHF.

V and J are TRBV30 and TRBJ2-3, with a weak D call TRBD1 (5 bases). Trimming stripped 2 bases from V and 3 bases from J, with 15 bases between. The germline CDR1 and CDR2 sequences are GTSNPN and SVGIG (reference sequence). This CDR3 is 15 amino acids long. The CDR3 region is CAWSSLGQGTDTQYF. The CDR3 DNA follows: TGTGCCTGGAGTAGCCTAGGGCAGGGAACAGATACGCAGTATTTT.

The CDR3 coding sequence is TGTGCCCGTTTCGGTGGGGTCCATGGCTACACCTTC. Amino acids: CARFGGVHGYTF. The chain couples TRBV30 to TRBJ1-2; D unclear. In germline, CDR1 is GTSNPN, CDR2 SVGIG (reference sequence). This CDR3 has 12 residues. V was cut by 8 bases and J by 6 bases, with 16 bases left in between.

The V call is TRBV5-1, the J call TRBJ2-1, with 8 nucleotides matching TRBD2. The germline V gene encodes CDR1 SGHRS and CDR2 YFSETQ. The CDR3 runs 14 residues. The J segment lost 6 bases and the V segment lost 7 bases, leaving 9 bases of the junction unmatched. CDR3 coding DNA: TGCGCCAGCGCGACCATAGCGGGACCCAATGAGCAGTTCTTC. Encoded protein: CASATIAGPNEQFF.